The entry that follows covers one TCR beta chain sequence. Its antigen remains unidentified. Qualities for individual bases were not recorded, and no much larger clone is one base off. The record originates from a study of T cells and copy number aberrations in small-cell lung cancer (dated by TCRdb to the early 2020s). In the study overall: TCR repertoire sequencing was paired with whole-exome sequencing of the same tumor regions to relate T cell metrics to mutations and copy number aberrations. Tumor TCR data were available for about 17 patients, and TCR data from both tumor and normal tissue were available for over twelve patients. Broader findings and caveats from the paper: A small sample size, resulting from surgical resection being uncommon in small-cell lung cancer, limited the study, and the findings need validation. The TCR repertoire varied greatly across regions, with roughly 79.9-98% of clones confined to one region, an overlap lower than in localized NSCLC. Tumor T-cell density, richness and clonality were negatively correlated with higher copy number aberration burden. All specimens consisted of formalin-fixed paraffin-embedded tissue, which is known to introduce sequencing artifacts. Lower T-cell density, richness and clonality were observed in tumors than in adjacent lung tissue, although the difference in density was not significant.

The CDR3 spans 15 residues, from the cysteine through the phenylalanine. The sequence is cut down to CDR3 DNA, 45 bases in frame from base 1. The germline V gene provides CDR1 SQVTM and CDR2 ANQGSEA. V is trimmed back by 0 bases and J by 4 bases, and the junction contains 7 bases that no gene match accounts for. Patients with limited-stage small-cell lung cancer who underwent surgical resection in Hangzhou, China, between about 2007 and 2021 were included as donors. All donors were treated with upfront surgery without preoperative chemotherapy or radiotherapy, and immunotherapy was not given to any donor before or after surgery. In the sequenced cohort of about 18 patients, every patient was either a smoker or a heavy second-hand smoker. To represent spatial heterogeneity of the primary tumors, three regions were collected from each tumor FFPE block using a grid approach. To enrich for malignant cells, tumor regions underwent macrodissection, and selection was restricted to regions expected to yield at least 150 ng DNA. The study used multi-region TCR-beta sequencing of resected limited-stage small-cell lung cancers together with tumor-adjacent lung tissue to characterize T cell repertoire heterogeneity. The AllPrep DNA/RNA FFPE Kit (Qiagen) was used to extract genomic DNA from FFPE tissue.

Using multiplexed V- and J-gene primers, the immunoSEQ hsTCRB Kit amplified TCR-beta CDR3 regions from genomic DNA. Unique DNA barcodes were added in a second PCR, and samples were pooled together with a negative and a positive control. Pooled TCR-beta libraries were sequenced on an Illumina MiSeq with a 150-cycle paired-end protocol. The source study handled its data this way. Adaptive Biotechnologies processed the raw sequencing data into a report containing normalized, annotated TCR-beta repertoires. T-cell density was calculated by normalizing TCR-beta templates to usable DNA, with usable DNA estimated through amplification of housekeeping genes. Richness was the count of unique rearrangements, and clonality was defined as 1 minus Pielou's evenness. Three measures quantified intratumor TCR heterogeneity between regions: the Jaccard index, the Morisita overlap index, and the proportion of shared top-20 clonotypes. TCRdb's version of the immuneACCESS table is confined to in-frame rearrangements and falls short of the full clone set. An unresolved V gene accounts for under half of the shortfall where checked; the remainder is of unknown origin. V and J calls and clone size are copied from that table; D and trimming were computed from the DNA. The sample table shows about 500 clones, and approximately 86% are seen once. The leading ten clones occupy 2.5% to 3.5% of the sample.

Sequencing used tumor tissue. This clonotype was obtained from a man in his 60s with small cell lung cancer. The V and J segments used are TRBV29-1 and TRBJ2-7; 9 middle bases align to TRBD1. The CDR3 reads CSVEDWDRVGYEQYF. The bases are TGCAGCGTTGAAGATTGGGACAGGGTGGGTTACGAGCAGTACTTC.